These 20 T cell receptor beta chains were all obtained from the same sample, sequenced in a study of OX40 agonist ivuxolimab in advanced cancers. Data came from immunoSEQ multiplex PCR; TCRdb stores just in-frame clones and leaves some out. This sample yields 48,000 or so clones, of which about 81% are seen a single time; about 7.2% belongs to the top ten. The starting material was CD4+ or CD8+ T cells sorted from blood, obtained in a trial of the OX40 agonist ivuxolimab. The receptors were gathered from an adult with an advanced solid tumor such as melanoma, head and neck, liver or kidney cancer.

The DNA for the CDR3 is TGTGCCAGCAGGCGGGGGACTGGCTACACCTTC. Amino acids: CASRRGTGYTF. V usage is TRBV5-6 and J usage is TRBJ1-2; D might be TRBD1 (5 bases). This CDR3 region has 11 residues. CDR1 SGHDT and CDR2 YYEEEE come from the germline V gene. Between the trimmed V and J ends, which lost 5 bases and 7 bases, there was a span of 9 bases.

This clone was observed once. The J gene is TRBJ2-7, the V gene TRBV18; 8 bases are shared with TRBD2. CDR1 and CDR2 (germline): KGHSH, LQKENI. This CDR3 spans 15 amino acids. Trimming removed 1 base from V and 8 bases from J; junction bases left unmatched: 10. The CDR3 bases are TGTGCCAGCTCACCACAGGGACTAGGGGACGGGAAGCAGTACTTC. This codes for CASSPQGLGDGKQYF.

DNA of the CDR3: TGTGCCAGCAGCTTAGGTTCGGAGACCCAGTACTTC. Translating it yields CASSLGSETQYF. The rearrangement uses TRBV11-3 and TRBJ2-5; D uncertain. The germline V gene has CDR1 SGHNT and CDR2 YENEEA. The V and J ends lost 1 base and 5 bases respectively, with 5 bases between them. The CDR3 length is 12 residues. Using reference TRBV11-3 and TRBJ2-5 for the parts outside the CDR3, the full variable domain is EAGVVQSPRYKIIEKKQPVAFWCNPISGHNTLYWYLQNLGQGPELLIRYENEEAVDDSQLPKDRFSAERLKGVDSTLKIQPAELGDSAVYLCASSLGSETQYFGPGTRLLVL.

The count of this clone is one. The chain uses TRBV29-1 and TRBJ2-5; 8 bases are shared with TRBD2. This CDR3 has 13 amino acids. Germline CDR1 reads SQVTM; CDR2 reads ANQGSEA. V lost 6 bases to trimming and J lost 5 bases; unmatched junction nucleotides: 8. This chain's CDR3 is CSVASGSMETQYF. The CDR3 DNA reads TGCAGCGTCGCGAGCGGGAGTATGGAGACCCAGTACTTC.

The CDR3 bases are TGTGCCTCCGAAACTAGCGGCAGCACAGATACGCAGTATTTT. Its protein product is CASETSGSTDTQYF. The gene calls are TRBV30 and TRBJ2-3, with 8 positions matching TRBD2. Losses at the gene ends were 7 bases for V and 0 bases for J; bases not matched to a gene: 6. In germline, CDR1 is GTSNPN, CDR2 SVGIG (reference sequence). The CDR3 is 14 amino acids.

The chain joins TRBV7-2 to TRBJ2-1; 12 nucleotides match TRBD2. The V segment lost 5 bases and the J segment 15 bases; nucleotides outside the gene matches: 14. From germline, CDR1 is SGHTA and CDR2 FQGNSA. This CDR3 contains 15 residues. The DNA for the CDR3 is TGTGCCAGCAGCACCCGGACTAGCGGGGTGGGAATTCGGTTCTTC. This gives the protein CASSTRTSGVGIRFF.

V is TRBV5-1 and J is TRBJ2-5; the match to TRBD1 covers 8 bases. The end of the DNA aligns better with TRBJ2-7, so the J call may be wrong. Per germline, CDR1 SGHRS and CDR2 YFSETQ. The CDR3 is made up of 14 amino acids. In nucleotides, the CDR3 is TGCGCCAGCAGCTTGTCTCAGACAGGGGACGAGCAGTACTTC. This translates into CASSLSQTGDEQYF.

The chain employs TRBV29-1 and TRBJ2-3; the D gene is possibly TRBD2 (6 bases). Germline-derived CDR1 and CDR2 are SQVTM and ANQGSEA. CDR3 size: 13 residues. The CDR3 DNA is TGCAGTGCCCGGGACTTTAGCACAGATACGCAGTATTTT. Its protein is CSARDFSTDTQYF.

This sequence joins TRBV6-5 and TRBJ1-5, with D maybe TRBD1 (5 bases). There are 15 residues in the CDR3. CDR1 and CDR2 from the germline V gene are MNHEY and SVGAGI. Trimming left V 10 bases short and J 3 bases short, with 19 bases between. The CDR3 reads CATRRFQGFNQPQHF. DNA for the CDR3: TGTGCCACCCGTCGGTTTCAGGGATTCAATCAGCCCCAGCATTTT.

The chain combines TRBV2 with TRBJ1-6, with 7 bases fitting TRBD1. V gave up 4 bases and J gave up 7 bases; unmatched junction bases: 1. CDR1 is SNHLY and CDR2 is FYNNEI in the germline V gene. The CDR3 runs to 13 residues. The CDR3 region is CASSVQGNSPLHF. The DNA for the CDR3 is TGTGCCAGCAGTGTACAGGGGAATTCACCCCTCCACTTT.

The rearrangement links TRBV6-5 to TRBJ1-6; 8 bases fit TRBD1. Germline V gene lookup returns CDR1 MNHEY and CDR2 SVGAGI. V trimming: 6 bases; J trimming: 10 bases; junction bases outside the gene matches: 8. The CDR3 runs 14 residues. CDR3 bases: TGTGCCAGCAGGACGGGACAGGTGGAGTCACCCCTCCACTTT. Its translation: CASRTGQVESPLHF.

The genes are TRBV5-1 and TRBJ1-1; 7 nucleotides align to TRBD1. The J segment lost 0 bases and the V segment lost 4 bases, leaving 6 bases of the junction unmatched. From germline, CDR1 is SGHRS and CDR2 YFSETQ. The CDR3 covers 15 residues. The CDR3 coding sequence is TGCGCCAGCAGCCCGGGACAGAGCATGAACACTGAAGCTTTCTTT. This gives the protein CASSPGQSMNTEAFF.

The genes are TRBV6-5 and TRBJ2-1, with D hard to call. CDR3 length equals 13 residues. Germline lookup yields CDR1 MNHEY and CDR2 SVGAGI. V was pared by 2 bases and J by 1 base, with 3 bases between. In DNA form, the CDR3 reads TGTGCCAGCAGTTACAGGTCCTACAATGAGCAGTTCTTC. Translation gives CASSYRSYNEQFF.

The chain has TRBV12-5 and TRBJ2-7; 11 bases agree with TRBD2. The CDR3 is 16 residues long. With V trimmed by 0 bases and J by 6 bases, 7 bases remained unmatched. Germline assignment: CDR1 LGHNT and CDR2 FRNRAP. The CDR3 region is CASGLVTSGSSGEQYF. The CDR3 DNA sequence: TGTGCTAGTGGTTTGGTTACTAGCGGGAGTAGTGGCGAGCAGTACTTC.

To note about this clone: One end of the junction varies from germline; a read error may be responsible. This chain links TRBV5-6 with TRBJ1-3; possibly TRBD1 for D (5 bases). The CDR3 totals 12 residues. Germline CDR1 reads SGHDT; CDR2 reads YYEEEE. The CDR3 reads CAGSSGTRTIYF. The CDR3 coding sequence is TGTGCCGGCAGCTCCGGGACTAGGACCATATATTTT.

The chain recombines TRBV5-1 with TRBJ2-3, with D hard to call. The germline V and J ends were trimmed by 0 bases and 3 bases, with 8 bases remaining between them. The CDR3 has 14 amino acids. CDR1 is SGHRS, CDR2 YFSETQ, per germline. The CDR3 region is CASSLGASTDTQYF. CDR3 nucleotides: TGCGCCAGCAGCTTGGGCGCATCTACAGATACGCAGTATTTT.

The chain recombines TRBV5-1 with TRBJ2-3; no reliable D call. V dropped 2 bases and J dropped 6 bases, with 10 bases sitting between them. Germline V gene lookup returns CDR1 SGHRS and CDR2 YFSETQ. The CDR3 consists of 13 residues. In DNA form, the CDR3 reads TGCGCCAGCAGCTTTAGGTCATCGGATACGCAGTATTTT. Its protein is CASSFRSSDTQYF.

CDR3 loop: CASSLESTAGEAFF. The CDR3 nucleotides read TGCGCCAGCAGCTTGGAGAGTACTGCTGGTGAAGCTTTCTTT. This rearrangement joins TRBV5-1 to TRBJ1-1; D not resolved. Looked up from germline, CDR1 is SGHRS and CDR2 is YFSETQ. The V end lost 0 bases, the J end lost 7 bases, and 13 bases lay between the germline ends. The length of the CDR3 is 14 residues. The whole variable domain, filled in from reference TRBV5-1 and TRBJ1-1, reads KAGVTQTPRYLIKTRGQQVTLSCSPISGHRSVSWYQQTPGQGLQFLFEYFSETQRNKGNFPGRFSGRQFSNSRSEMNVSTLELGDSALYLCASSLESTAGEAFFGQGTRLTVV.

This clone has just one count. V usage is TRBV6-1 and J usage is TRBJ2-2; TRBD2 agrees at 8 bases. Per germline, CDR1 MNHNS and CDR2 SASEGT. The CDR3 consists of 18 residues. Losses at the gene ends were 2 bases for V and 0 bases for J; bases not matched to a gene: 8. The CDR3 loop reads CASSEWVAGWSNTGELFF. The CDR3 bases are TGTGCCAGCAGTGAATGGGTAGCGGGATGGTCGAACACCGGGGAGCTGTTTTTT.

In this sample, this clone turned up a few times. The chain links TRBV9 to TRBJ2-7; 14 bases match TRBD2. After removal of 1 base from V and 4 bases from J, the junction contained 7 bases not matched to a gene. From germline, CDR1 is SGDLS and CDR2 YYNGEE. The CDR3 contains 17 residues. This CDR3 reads CASSVSGLAGVGYEQYF. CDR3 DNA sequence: TGTGCCAGCAGCGTATCGGGACTAGCGGGAGTAGGGTACGAGCAGTACTTC.